What follows are 29 T cell receptor beta chains derived from one specimen sequenced in a study of shared clonotypes between healthy human individuals. Repertoires were generated with immunoSEQ multiplex PCR, while TCRdb's copy carries only in-frame clones and drops some. The sample has about 2.3 million clones; roughly 93% are singletons. Sequenced sample: naive CD4+ T cells from PBMCs. Subset meaning: CD45RA+ positively selected. These TCRs come from a man between 18 and 29 years old in good health. Some clones in this sample may be carry-over from other donors' samples.

The CDR3 is CASIGSGAGTQYF. The CDR3, as DNA: TGTGCCAGCATTGGTAGCGGGGCCGGGACGCAGTATTTT. The rearrangement links TRBV6-5 to TRBJ2-3, with 8 bases identical to TRBD2. Looked up from germline, CDR1 is MNHEY and CDR2 is SVGAGI. This CDR3 has 13 residues. V dropped 7 bases and J dropped 9; count of bases not matched to a gene: 9.

This sequence joins TRBV5-1 and TRBJ2-1, with D possibly being TRBD1 (6 bases). The ends were cut back, 6 bases at V and 4 bases at J, with 14 bases in the middle. Germline V gene sequence: CDR1 SGHRS, CDR2 YFSETQ. The CDR3 contains 14 residues. The CDR3 loop reads CASKQGREYNEQFF. CDR3 DNA: TGCGCCAGCAAACAGGGACGAGAATACAATGAGCAGTTCTTC.

The J gene is TRBJ1-5, the V gene TRBV7-8, with D perhaps TRBD1 (5 bases). Germline-derived CDR1 and CDR2 are SGHVS and FQNEAQ. Trimming left V 6 bases short and J 9 bases short, with 30 bases between. There are 18 residues in the CDR3. The CDR3 sequence: CASSPEGPDWGSGRPQHF. The DNA for the CDR3 is TGTGCCAGCAGTCCGGAGGGGCCAGACTGGGGGTCGGGACGGCCCCAGCATTTT.

This clone was seen once. The chain is built from TRBV2 and TRBJ2-1; D tentatively reads TRBD1 or TRBD2 (6 bases each). CDR1 is SNHLY and CDR2 is FYNNEI in the germline V gene. V was trimmed by 7 bases and J by 2 bases, leaving 12 bases between them. The CDR3 is 14 residues long. The CDR3, as DNA: TGTGCCAGCAACTGGGGGGCCCCCTACAATGAGCAGTTCTTC. Protein: CASNWGAPYNEQFF.

Note on this clone: The same CDR3 arises from other DNA sequences in this sample as well. The rearrangement uses TRBV29-1 and TRBJ2-5, with 10 bases that match TRBD1. V lost 6 bases to trimming and J lost 4 bases; unmatched junction nucleotides: 2. The CDR3 spans 12 residues. Germline V gives CDR1 SQVTM, CDR2 ANQGSEA. CDR3 DNA: TGCAGCGTGGACAGGGGGGCAGAGACCCAGTACTTC. Translation gives CSVDRGAETQYF.

In DNA form, the CDR3 reads TGTGCCAGCAGCTCACGGTCTCTAGGCGTTGGAGCTTTCTTT. This encodes CASSSRSLGVGAFF. The chain uses TRBV5-6 and TRBJ1-1; D gene unclear. CDR3 length: 14 amino acids. The germline V and J ends were trimmed by 3 bases and 10 bases, with 19 bases remaining between them. The germline gives CDR1 SGHDT, CDR2 YYEEEE. The full variable domain, in which reference TRBV5-6 and TRBJ1-1 provide the parts outside the CDR3, is DAGVTQSPTHLIKTRGQQVTLRCSPKSGHDTVSWYQQALGQGPQFIFQYYEEEERQRGNFPDRFSGHQFPNYSSELNVNALLLGDSALYLCASSSRSLGVGAFFGQGTRLTVV.

The chain employs TRBV18 and TRBJ1-1, with 8 bases matching TRBD1. The CDR3 covers 13 residues. The trim removed 5 bases at V and 7 bases at J, leaving 6 bases unmatched. The germline CDR1 and CDR2 sequences are KGHSH and LQKENI. CDR3 sequence (DNA): TGTGCCAGCTCAACCAAACAGGGGGATGAAGCTTTCTTT. As protein: CASSTKQGDEAFF. The complete variable domain, with remaining parts taken from reference TRBV18 and TRBJ1-1, reads NAGVMQNPRHLVRRRGQEARLRCSPMKGHSHVYWYRQLPEEGLKFMVYLQKENIIDESGMPKERFSAEFPKEGPSILRIQQVVRGDSAAYFCASSTKQGDEAFFGQGTRLTVV.

The chain is built from TRBV6-5 and TRBJ1-2; 9 bases are a match to TRBD1. In germline, CDR1 is MNHEY, CDR2 SVGAGI. This CDR3 comprises 14 residues. Germline trimming cut 6 bases from V and 8 bases from J; bases unmatched to any gene: 10. The CDR3 sequence is CASSQRTGARGYTF. CDR3 sequence (DNA): TGTGCCAGCAGCCAACGGACAGGGGCTCGGGGCTACACCTTC.

The count of this clone is one. The chain couples TRBV4-1 to TRBJ2-5; tentative D call: TRBD2 (6 bases). The CDR3 contains 14 residues. CDR1 MGHRA and CDR2 YSYEKL come from the germline V gene. Trimming took off 4 bases at V and 2 bases at J, with 11 bases between the two ends. The chain's CDR3 is CASSPSSVQETQYF. CDR3 sequence (DNA): TGCGCCAGCAGCCCCTCTAGCGTACAAGAGACCCAGTACTTC.

This clone has only a few counts. CDR3 DNA sequence: TGTGCCTCCCGTAAAAGAGAACTTGAAAAACTGTTTTTT. This gives the protein CASRKRELEKLFF. V gene TRBV30 combines with J gene TRBJ1-4; D is unresolved. CDR1 and CDR2 from the germline V gene are GTSNPN and SVGIG (reference sequence). This CDR3 region has 13 residues. V was pared by 7 bases and J by 7 bases, with 16 bases between. The whole variable domain, filled in from reference TRBV30 and TRBJ1-4, reads SQTIHQWPATLVQPVGSPLSLECTVEGTSNPNLYWYRQAAGRGLQLLFYSVGIGQISSEVPQNLSASRPQDRQFILSSKKLLLSDSGFYLCASRKRELEKLFFGSGTQLSVL.

The chain carries TRBV6-1 and TRBJ2-6, with no clear D. V lost 3 bases and J lost 0, with 18 bases in between. This CDR3 spans 19 amino acids. From germline, CDR1 is MNHNS and CDR2 SASEGT. This chain's CDR3 is CASSEFDSTNLSGANVLTF. Written as DNA, the CDR3 is TGTGCCAGCAGTGAGTTCGACTCCACGAACCTCTCTGGGGCCAACGTCCTGACTTTC.

The rearrangement links TRBV11-3 to TRBJ2-1; D gene unclear. The germline gives CDR1 SGHNT, CDR2 YENEEA. This CDR3 spans 12 amino acids. Trimming stripped 6 bases from V and 9 bases from J, with 12 bases between. The CDR3 spells CASRGPGPEQFF. The CDR3 DNA sequence: TGTGCCAGCAGGGGTCCCGGTCCTGAGCAGTTCTTC.

Written as DNA, the CDR3 is TGTGCCAGCAGCAGCAGGACAGACCCCACCGAAAAACTGTTTTTT. Protein: CASSSRTDPTEKLFF. The rearrangement links TRBV7-8 to TRBJ1-4; a weak D match, TRBD1 (6 bases). The germline CDR1 and CDR2 sequences are SGHVS and FQNEAQ. CDR3 length equals 15 residues. The V and J ends lost 5 bases and 8 bases respectively, with 18 bases between them.

The chain is built from TRBV28 and TRBJ2-3; 11 bases align to TRBD1. The CDR3 has 15 residues. CDR1 MDHEN and CDR2 SYDVKM come from the germline V gene. After removal of 5 bases from V and 3 bases from J, the junction contained 4 bases not matched to a gene. The CDR3 is CASSVGTGGTDTQYF. CDR3 DNA: TGTGCCAGCAGTGTCGGGACAGGGGGTACAGATACGCAGTATTTT.

The V and J genes are TRBV6-5 and TRBJ1-5; D may be TRBD1 (6 bases). The CDR3 sequence is 14 residues long. V lost 5 bases and J 5 bases, leaving 13 bases between the germline ends. Germline lookup yields CDR1 MNHEY and CDR2 SVGAGI. CDR3 coding DNA: TGTGCCAGCAGTCGGCGGACAGCTGATCAGCCCCAGCATTTT. Translating it yields CASSRRTADQPQHF.

In its sample, this clone was seen once. The chain joins TRBV5-1 to TRBJ2-3; TRBD2 matches 7 bases. The germline V gene has CDR1 SGHRS and CDR2 YFSETQ. The CDR3 loop spans 18 amino acids. J was trimmed by 0 bases and V by 0 bases; bases with no gene match: 10. As DNA, the CDR3 is TGCGCCAGCAGCTTGGCCAGGCTAGCGGCTGCTAGCACAGATACGCAGTATTTT. It translates to CASSLARLAAASTDTQYF.

The rearrangement uses TRBV11-2 and TRBJ2-5; either TRBD1 or TRBD2 may fit D (5 bases each). The CDR3 is 17 amino acids. Per germline, CDR1 SGHAT and CDR2 FQNNGV. V lost 3 bases to trimming and J lost 3 bases, with 20 bases between them. The CDR3 region has the DNA TGTGCCAGCAGCTTGGATCCGGGACGGAGTCCAAAAGAGACCCAGTACTTC. It codes for CASSLDPGRSPKETQYF.

This chain connects TRBV28 to TRBJ1-3, with TRBD1 as a possible D gene (5 bases). From germline, CDR1 is MDHEN and CDR2 SYDVKM. The V gene lost 6 bases and the J gene lost 2 bases, with 17 bases spanning the gap. This CDR3 has 16 amino acids. This CDR3 is CASSGPPRAPGNTIYF. In DNA form, the CDR3 reads TGTGCCAGCAGCGGCCCTCCCAGGGCCCCTGGAAACACCATATATTTT.

The V gene is TRBV7-9, the J gene TRBJ2-3; D is perhaps TRBD2 (5 bases). Germline V lookup: CDR1 SEHNR, CDR2 FQNEAQ (reference sequence). The CDR3 totals 17 residues. V was cut by 4 bases and J by 2 bases, with 19 bases left in between. CDR3 in amino acids: CASSSAVGRWYTDTQYF. CDR3 coding DNA: TGTGCCAGCAGCTCAGCCGTGGGGAGATGGTACACAGATACGCAGTATTTT.

About this clone itself: Other nucleotide sequences in the sample specify the same CDR3. The chain joins TRBV11-2 to TRBJ2-6; TRBD2 is a possible D gene (6 bases). The CDR3 sequence is 16 residues long. The germline CDR1 and CDR2 sequences are SGHAT and FQNNGV. The V end lost 4 bases, the J end lost 0 bases, and 10 bases lay between the germline ends. The CDR3 sequence is CASSSPRGSGANVLTF. DNA of the CDR3: TGTGCCAGCAGCTCACCGCGGGGCTCTGGGGCCAACGTCCTGACTTTC.

This clone was seen once. The chain couples TRBV5-1 to TRBJ2-1, with 10 nucleotides matching TRBD2. The V gene's germline CDR1 is SGHRS and CDR2 YFSETQ. The ends lost 3 bases at V and 5 bases at J; junction bases unmatched: 8. This CDR3 has 16 amino acids. DNA for the CDR3: TGCGCCAGCAGCTCGAATAGCGGGAGGACCGACAATGAGCAGTTCTTC. This gives the protein CASSSNSGRTDNEQFF.

V and J are TRBV11-2 and TRBJ2-1, with D possibly called TRBD1 or TRBD2 (5 bases each). CDR1 is SGHAT and CDR2 is FQNNGV in the germline V gene. This CDR3 contains 16 residues. The V end was cut by 7 bases, the J end by 6 bases, with 22 bases between. This CDR3 reads CASTLSPFDGGNEQFF. CDR3 coding DNA: TGTGCCAGCACCCTATCCCCATTCGATGGGGGCAATGAGCAGTTCTTC.

This chain uses TRBV9 with TRBJ2-3; TRBD1 matches 10 bases. Germline CDR1 reads SGDLS; CDR2 reads YYNGEE. The CDR3 consists of 16 residues. J was trimmed by 1 base and V by 3 bases; bases with no gene match: 5. Here the CDR3 DNA reads TGTGCCAGCAGCGCCCTGACAGGGGGCGGCACAGATACGCAGTATTTT. This codes for CASSALTGGGTDTQYF.

Regarding this clone: Other DNA sequences within the sample encode an identical CDR3. The V call is TRBV9, the J call TRBJ2-7; 8 bases map to TRBD1. With 0 bases clipped from V and 3 bases from J, the junction kept 2 bases outside the gene matches. Germline CDR1 reads SGDLS; CDR2 reads YYNGEE. This CDR3 is 14 amino acids long. The CDR3 bases are TGTGCCAGCAGCGTAGGGACAGGGAACTACGAGCAGTACTTC. Residues: CASSVGTGNYEQYF. The full variable domain, with the rest looked up from reference TRBV9 and TRBJ2-7, is DSGVTQTPKHLITATGQRVTLRCSPRSGDLSVYWYQQSLDQGLQFLIQYYNGEERAKGNILERFSAQQFPDLHSELNLSSLELGDSALYFCASSVGTGNYEQYFGPGTRLTVT.

The chain combines TRBV9 with TRBJ2-1, with 9 bases lining up with TRBD2. Germline assignment: CDR1 SGDLS and CDR2 YYNGEE. Trimming at V came to 5 bases and at J to 4 bases, leaving 10 bases not matched to a gene. The CDR3 spans 16 residues. The CDR3 nucleotides are TGTGCCAGCAGTCTCCTCTCGACTAGCGGTTACAATGAGCAGTTCTTC. Its translation is CASSLLSTSGYNEQFF. The full variable domain, its missing parts supplied by reference TRBV9 and TRBJ2-1, is DSGVTQTPKHLITATGQRVTLRCSPRSGDLSVYWYQQSLDQGLQFLIQYYNGEERAKGNILERFSAQQFPDLHSELNLSSLELGDSALYFCASSLLSTSGYNEQFFGPGTRLTVL.

The rearrangement links TRBV6-6 to TRBJ1-5; a weak D match, TRBD1 (5 bases). Trimming took 2 bases from V and 1 from J, leaving 12 bases between them. CDR1 is MNHNY and CDR2 is SVGAGI in the germline V gene (reference sequence). The CDR3 totals 16 residues. CDR3 DNA: TGTGCCAGCAGTTACCGGGGGGTCGGGAGCAATCAGCCCCAGCATTTT. Protein: CASSYRGVGSNQPQHF.

The chain has TRBV5-1 and TRBJ2-5; 8 bases match TRBD2. After removal of 0 bases from V and 5 bases from J, the junction contained 9 bases not matched to a gene. The CDR3 runs to 16 residues. Germline CDR1 reads SGHRS; CDR2 reads YFSETQ. The chain's CDR3 is CASSLGAGVKWETQYF. The CDR3 DNA reads as TGCGCCAGCAGCTTGGGAGCGGGAGTGAAGTGGGAGACCCAGTACTTC.

The genes are TRBV4-3 and TRBJ1-2; 10 bases are shared with TRBD1. The CDR3 runs 18 residues. The germline gives CDR1 LGHNA, CDR2 YSLEER. Trimming took 3 bases from V and 0 from J; bases not matched to a gene: 10. The CDR3 coding sequence is TGCGCCAGCAGCCAGATGGGGACAGGGGTCCGGACTAACTATGGCTACACCTTC. Protein product: CASSQMGTGVRTNYGYTF.

Concerning this clone: The sample contains more than one DNA sequence encoding this CDR3. The chain joins TRBV5-1 to TRBJ2-7, with D perhaps TRBD1 (5 bases). Germline CDR1 reads SGHRS; CDR2 reads YFSETQ. The CDR3 loop spans 13 amino acids. V was trimmed by 2 bases and J by 2 bases, leaving 8 bases between them. The CDR3 loop reads CASSLQAAYEQYF. CDR3 bases: TGCGCCAGCAGCTTACAGGCCGCCTACGAGCAGTACTTC.